This TCR beta chain was profiled in a study of identical twins. Germline lookup yields CDR1 GTSNPN and CDR2 SVGIG (reference sequence). V was trimmed by 0 bases and J by 8 bases, leaving 5 bases between them. The CDR3 has 11 amino acids. TCRdb independently ran MiXCR on the 5' RACE reads; one entry per CDR3 protein. The table shows about 500,000 distinct CDR3 sequences, with 14% occurring only once. This sample was shared with a second study, whose subject was yellow fever vaccine responses in identical twins.

Material: CD4+ T cells sorted from blood. The rearrangement links TRBV30 to TRBJ2-1; D is undetermined. This TCR derives from a woman younger than 30 in good health. The CDR3 loop is CAWSVGYEQFF. The CDR3 nucleotides are TGTGCCTGGAGTGTAGGGTATGAGCAGTTCTTC.